This is a list of T cell receptor beta chains from one sample in a study of cytomegalovirus exposure and HLA in healthy donors. Data came from immunoSEQ multiplex PCR; TCRdb stores just in-frame clones and leaves some out. Of over 100,000 clones in the sample, 89% were seen once. Sequenced input: PBMCs. These receptors came from a woman under 30 in good health and CMV-seronegative. Both conserved end residues are part of each CDR3. Fields, in order: CDR3 protein, CDR3 DNA, V gene, J gene, clone size, D gene. D genes are given only for firm matches. Size is omitted from some rows. Given values are once, few, many or a class for expanded clones.

cdr3_aa: CASSPMGTAGLEAFF; cdr3_nt: TGTGCCAGCAGCCCAATGGGGACAGCAGGGTTAGAAGCTTTCTTT; v_call: TRBV5-6; j_call: TRBJ1-1; clone_size: -; d_call: TRBD1
cdr3_aa: CASSVAGGPYNEQFF; cdr3_nt: TGTGCCAGCAGCGTAGCCGGGGGGCCCTACAATGAGCAGTTCTTC; v_call: TRBV9; j_call: TRBJ2-1; clone_size: -; d_call: -
cdr3_aa: CASSLWPGKKTQYF; cdr3_nt: TGTGCCAGCAGCTTATGGCCAGGGAAAAAGACCCAGTACTTC; v_call: TRBV7-9; j_call: TRBJ2-5; clone_size: -; d_call: -
cdr3_aa: CASRPTEFTDTQYF; cdr3_nt: TGTGCCAGCAGACCGACAGAATTCACAGATACGCAGTATTTT; v_call: TRBV2; j_call: TRBJ2-3; clone_size: -; d_call: -
cdr3_aa: CASSSGTSGLSSYNEQFF; cdr3_nt: TGTGCCAGCAGCTCCGGGACTAGCGGGTTGAGCTCCTACAATGAGCAGTTCTTC; v_call: TRBV13; j_call: TRBJ2-1; clone_size: -; d_call: TRBD2
cdr3_aa: CASRTSGGGTGELFF; cdr3_nt: TGCGCCAGCAGAACTAGCGGGGGGGGCACCGGGGAGCTGTTTTTT; v_call: TRBV10-2; j_call: TRBJ2-2; clone_size: -; d_call: TRBD2
cdr3_aa: CASRRDRGTNTEAFF; cdr3_nt: TGTGCCAGCAGACGGGACAGGGGGACGAACACTGAAGCTTTCTTT; v_call: TRBV11-2; j_call: TRBJ1-1; clone_size: few; d_call: TRBD1
cdr3_aa: CATRDRGTRYTGELFF; cdr3_nt: TGTGCCACCAGGGATAGAGGGACTAGGTACACCGGGGAGCTGTTTTTT; v_call: TRBV15; j_call: TRBJ2-2; clone_size: -; d_call: TRBD2
cdr3_aa: CASSEGGTGANVLTF; cdr3_nt: TGTGCCAGCAGTGAAGGCGGGACTGGGGCCAACGTCCTGACTTTC; v_call: TRBV6-1; j_call: TRBJ2-6; clone_size: few; d_call: -
cdr3_aa: CASRPPDQRGYTF; cdr3_nt: TGTGCCAGCAGGCCCCCCGACCAGAGGGGCTACACCTTC; v_call: TRBV7-8; j_call: TRBJ1-2; clone_size: once; d_call: -
cdr3_aa: CASSDSMRALYEQYF; cdr3_nt: TGCGCCAGCAGTGATAGTATGCGGGCACTATACGAGCAGTACTTC; v_call: TRBV10-2; j_call: TRBJ2-7; clone_size: -; d_call: -
cdr3_aa: CASSLGVAGGADTQYF; cdr3_nt: TGCGCCAGCAGCTTGGGGGTAGCGGGGGGCGCAGATACGCAGTATTTT; v_call: TRBV5-1; j_call: TRBJ2-3; clone_size: -; d_call: TRBD2
cdr3_aa: CASSHYRGRGPGELFF; cdr3_nt: TGTGCCAGCAGCCACTACAGGGGGCGCGGACCCGGGGAGCTGTTTTTT; v_call: TRBV5-8; j_call: TRBJ2-2; clone_size: -; d_call: TRBD1
cdr3_aa: CATSRGGGNEKLFF; cdr3_nt: TGTGCCACCAGCAGAGGAGGGGGCAATGAAAAACTGTTTTTT; v_call: TRBV15; j_call: TRBJ1-4; clone_size: -; d_call: TRBD1
cdr3_aa: CASTTNYGYTF; cdr3_nt: TGTGCCAGCACTACTAACTATGGCTACACCTTC; v_call: TRBV18; j_call: TRBJ1-2; clone_size: -; d_call: -
cdr3_aa: CASSLEDRQGWGNNEQFF; cdr3_nt: TGTGCCAGCAGCTTAGAAGACCGACAGGGCTGGGGGAACAATGAGCAGTTCTTC; v_call: TRBV7-2; j_call: TRBJ2-1; clone_size: -; d_call: TRBD1
cdr3_aa: CASSSQGSSRYGYTF; cdr3_nt: TGCGCCAGCAGCTCACAGGGATCCTCGAGATATGGCTACACCTTC; v_call: TRBV5-1; j_call: TRBJ1-2; clone_size: -; d_call: -
cdr3_aa: CASSILGAYEQYF; cdr3_nt: TGTGCCAGCAGTATACTAGGAGCCTACGAGCAGTACTTC; v_call: TRBV6-5; j_call: TRBJ2-7; clone_size: -; d_call: -
cdr3_aa: CASSSPPGQATPSYEQYF; cdr3_nt: TGTGCCAGCAGTTCCCCCCCAGGACAGGCCACCCCATCCTACGAGCAGTACTTC; v_call: TRBV27; j_call: TRBJ2-7; clone_size: once; d_call: TRBD1
cdr3_aa: CASSDSGLANEQFF; cdr3_nt: TGTGCCAGCAGTGACTCCGGGCTAGCGAATGAGCAGTTCTTC; v_call: TRBV6-4; j_call: TRBJ2-1; clone_size: -; d_call: -
cdr3_aa: CASSYLGGGETQYF; cdr3_nt: TGTGCCAGCAGCTACTTGGGGGGGGGCGAGACCCAGTACTTC; v_call: TRBV2; j_call: TRBJ2-5; clone_size: -; d_call: -
cdr3_aa: CASRVNRDSVETQYF; cdr3_nt: TGTGCCAGCAGGGTAAACCGGGACAGCGTGGAGACCCAGTACTTC; v_call: TRBV2; j_call: TRBJ2-5; clone_size: -; d_call: TRBD1
cdr3_aa: CASRISGTTYNEQFF; cdr3_nt: TGTGCCAGCAGAATTAGCGGGACAACCTACAATGAGCAGTTCTTC; v_call: TRBV6-5; j_call: TRBJ2-1; clone_size: -; d_call: TRBD2
cdr3_aa: CASSQDSGSYEQYF; cdr3_nt: TGCGCCAGCAGCCAAGATAGCGGATCCTACGAGCAGTACTTC; v_call: TRBV4-1; j_call: TRBJ2-7; clone_size: few; d_call: -
cdr3_aa: CASRAGTGGYTGELFF; cdr3_nt: TGTGCCAGCAGAGCCGGGACAGGGGGCTACACCGGGGAGCTGTTTTTT; v_call: TRBV2; j_call: TRBJ2-2; clone_size: -; d_call: TRBD1
cdr3_aa: CAISEGGGFLLTYEQYF; cdr3_nt: TGTGCCATCAGTGAGGGCGGGGGTTTCCTCCTTACCTACGAGCAGTACTTC; v_call: TRBV10-3; j_call: TRBJ2-7; clone_size: -; d_call: TRBD2
cdr3_aa: CASTMNSATNEKLFF; cdr3_nt: TGTGCCAGCACTATGAACAGTGCAACTAATGAAAAACTGTTTTTT; v_call: TRBV6-1; j_call: TRBJ1-4; clone_size: -; d_call: -
cdr3_aa: CASSVGSGEETQYF; cdr3_nt: TGTGCCAGCAGCGTAGGTAGCGGGGAAGAGACCCAGTACTTC; v_call: TRBV9; j_call: TRBJ2-5; clone_size: -; d_call: TRBD2
cdr3_aa: CASTPTRTAQETQYF; cdr3_nt: TGTGCCAGCACCCCGACTAGAACGGCTCAAGAGACCCAGTACTTC; v_call: TRBV7-3; j_call: TRBJ2-5; clone_size: -; d_call: -
cdr3_aa: CASSQFDTANTDTQYF; cdr3_nt: TGCGCCAGCAGCCAATTCGACACAGCCAACACAGATACGCAGTATTTT; v_call: TRBV4-1; j_call: TRBJ2-3; clone_size: -; d_call: -
cdr3_aa: CASSPRWGQGSVYTQYF; cdr3_nt: TGTGCCAGCAGTCCCCGATGGGGACAGGGTTCAGTGTACACGCAGTATTTT; v_call: TRBV27; j_call: TRBJ2-3; clone_size: -; d_call: TRBD1
cdr3_aa: CASSLSPRGADTQYF; cdr3_nt: TGCGCCAGCAGCTTGTCGCCCAGGGGAGCAGATACGCAGTATTTT; v_call: TRBV5-1; j_call: TRBJ2-3; clone_size: -; d_call: -
cdr3_aa: CASSQTGESSYNEQFF; cdr3_nt: TGTGCCAGCAGCCAGACAGGGGAGAGCTCCTACAATGAGCAGTTCTTC; v_call: TRBV7-9; j_call: TRBJ2-1; clone_size: -; d_call: TRBD1